A single sample gave rise to the 10 T cell receptor beta chains below, sequenced in a study of blood T cell repertoires in COVID-19. TCRdb's copy holds only in-frame clones and misses some; the assay was immunoSEQ multiplex PCR. The table has 180,000 or so clones, about 89% seen once. The sequenced material came from peripheral blood. The receptor source for this set is a man aged 40-49 years with active or convalescent COVID-19.

J is TRBJ2-7 and V is TRBV30; 8 nucleotides agree with TRBD2. This CDR3 has 14 amino acids. J gave up 2 bases and V 2 bases, and 5 bases lay outside the gene matches. CDR1 and CDR2 from the germline V gene are GTSNPN and SVGIG (reference sequence). This CDR3 is CAWSPGLVTYEQYF. CDR3 DNA: TGTGCCTGGAGTCCGGGACTAGTGACCTACGAGCAGTACTTC.

The chain couples TRBV15 to TRBJ2-7; D remains unclear. CDR1 and CDR2 from the germline V gene are LNHNV and YYDKDF (reference sequence). This CDR3 region has 12 residues. Trimming pared 1 base from V and 4 bases from J, leaving 5 bases between. The CDR3 coding sequence is TGTGCCACCAGCAGAGGGGCGTACGAGCAGTACTTC. It translates to CATSRGAYEQYF.

This clone was observed a handful of times. The same CDR3 is also encoded by other DNA sequences in this sample. The chain couples TRBV5-4 to TRBJ1-5; 9 nucleotides line up with TRBD1. The ends lost 3 bases at V and 6 bases at J; junction bases unmatched: 1. The CDR3 length is 13 residues. Germline V gives CDR1 SGHNT, CDR2 YYREEE (reference sequence). The chain's CDR3 is CASSSDRGQPQHF. DNA for the CDR3: TGTGCCAGCAGCTCGGACAGGGGTCAGCCCCAGCATTTT. Variable domain in full (rest from reference TRBV5-4 and TRBJ1-5): ETGVTQSPTHLIKTRGQQVTLRCSSQSGHNTVSWYQQALGQGPQFIFQYYREEENGRGNFPPRFSGLQFPNYSSELNVNALELDDSALYLCASSSDRGQPQHFGDGTRLSIL.

The chain employs TRBV29-1 and TRBJ1-3; possible D gene TRBD1, 5 bases. CDR1 is SQVTM, CDR2 ANQGSEA, per germline. The CDR3 loop spans 14 amino acids. V shed 4 bases and J shed 0 bases, with 10 bases lying between them. The CDR3 is CSVGQGLSGNTIYF. The CDR3 DNA reads as TGCAGCGTTGGTCAGGGACTCTCTGGAAACACCATATATTTT.

The table lists this clone with a count of one. The chain joins TRBV28 to TRBJ2-7; TRBD1 agrees at 8 bases. Germline loops: CDR1 MDHEN, CDR2 SYDVKM. CDR3 length: 14 residues. The V segment lost 5 bases and the J segment 0 bases; nucleotides outside the gene matches: 3. CDR3 loop: CASSTDRASYEQYF. CDR3 DNA: TGTGCCAGCAGTACGGACAGGGCCTCCTACGAGCAGTACTTC.

The chain is built from TRBV28 and TRBJ1-5; 8 bases are a match to TRBD1. CDR1 is MDHEN and CDR2 is SYDVKM in the germline V gene. This CDR3 is built from 15 residues. V lost 2 bases, J lost 6 bases, and 6 bases stayed unmatched. This CDR3 reads CASSLLQGAGQPQHF. DNA for the CDR3: TGTGCCAGCAGTTTACTCCAGGGGGCCGGTCAGCCCCAGCATTTT.

The rearrangement links TRBV11-3 to TRBJ2-3; the match to TRBD1 covers 7 bases. This CDR3 contains 14 residues. Trimming at V came to 5 bases and at J to 4 bases, leaving 6 bases not matched to a gene. Germline V lookup: CDR1 SGHNT, CDR2 YENEEA. The CDR3 loop reads CASSPRDSPDTQYF. CDR3 bases: TGTGCCAGCAGCCCTCGGGACAGCCCAGATACGCAGTATTTT.

The gene calls are TRBV21-1 and TRBJ1-5. TRBV21-1 corresponds to a pseudogene. CDR3 length equals 10 residues. CDR3 DNA sequence: TGTGCCAATTCTAACCAGCCCCAGCATTTT. This translates into CANSNQPQHF.

The chain is built from TRBV28 and TRBJ1-1; the D is unclear. The germline V gene has CDR1 MDHEN and CDR2 SYDVKM. This CDR3 region has 11 residues. V lost 6 bases, J lost 6 bases, and 8 bases lay in between. The CDR3 loop is CASSLQSEAFF. As DNA, the CDR3 is TGTGCCAGCAGCCTTCAGTCTGAAGCTTTCTTT.

The genes are TRBV10-3 and TRBJ1-2, with D maybe TRBD1 (5 bases). CDR1 is ENHRY, CDR2 SYGVKD, per germline. The CDR3 consists of 12 residues. V was shortened by 5 bases and J by 3 bases, with 7 bases between the two germline ends. CDR3 sequence reads: CAISQGDYGYTF. In DNA, the CDR3 is TGTGCCATCAGTCAGGGTGACTATGGCTACACCTTC.